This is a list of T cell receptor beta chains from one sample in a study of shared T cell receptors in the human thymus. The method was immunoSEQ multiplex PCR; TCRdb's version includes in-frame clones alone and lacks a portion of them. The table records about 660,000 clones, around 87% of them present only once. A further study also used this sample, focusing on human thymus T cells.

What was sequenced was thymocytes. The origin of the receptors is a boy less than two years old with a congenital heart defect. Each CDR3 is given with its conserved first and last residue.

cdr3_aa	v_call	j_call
CASRGQMNTEAFF	TRBV6-5	TRBJ1-1
CASSFGSTGELFF	TRBV5-1	TRBJ2-2
CAWRAGAYEQYF	TRBV30	TRBJ2-7
CASSRGQGADGYTF	TRBV5-1	TRBJ1-2
CASNSNTGELFF	TRBV28	TRBJ2-2
CASSLAAGGETGELFF	TRBV5-6	TRBJ2-2
CASSLGKTGHEQYF	TRBV7-2	TRBJ2-7
CASSAVLAGGREQFF	TRBV9	TRBJ2-1
CASSQVVWTGVDEQYF	TRBV14	TRBJ2-7
CASGGGAYGYTF	TRBV5-1	TRBJ1-2
CASSQGQLQETQYF	TRBV7-7	TRBJ2-5
CASSPQELAGDSDTQYF	TRBV9	TRBJ2-3
CASSLGTGNQPQHF	TRBV11-2	TRBJ1-5
CASRQDWNPGLAGSHTGELFF	TRBV5-1	TRBJ2-2
CASSQERQMTYEQYF	TRBV4-3	TRBJ2-7